This TCR beta chain was captured in a study of response to subunit inactivated influenza vaccine. General study results and limits: Authors suggested few new T cells are recruited by each seasonal influenza vaccination.

Via MiXCR, TCRdb re-called the RT-PCR reads, giving one row per CDR3 protein. Among about 520,000 distinct CDR3 sequences, roughly 27% were seen once, and the ten largest hold 1.5% to 2%. Per the germline V gene, CDR1 is DFQATT and CDR2 is SNEGSKA (reference sequence). CDR3 length: 16 amino acids. This clonotype was counted many times. What it binds is not known. The V and J genes are TRBV20-1 and TRBJ2-1; 12 bases line up with TRBD1. The sample was CD4+ T cells sorted from PBMCs, taken around 5 days after vaccination. The clonotype originates from a man in his fifties who received an inactivated influenza vaccine. This chain's CDR3 is CSALQVGQGAWNEQFF. Written as DNA, the CDR3 is TGCAGCGCTCTTCAGGTGGGACAGGGGGCTTGGAATGAGCAGTTCTTC.